This T cell receptor (beta chain) comes out of a study of CD8+CD57+ T cells in acquired aplastic anemia. About this clonotype: No antigen is known for it.

Using genomic DNA as the template, TCR beta VDJ and CDR3 profiling was carried out. In TCRdb, the reads were re-called with MiXCR into one record per CDR3 protein. The sample lists 400,000 to 450,000 distinct CDR3 sequences, 65% to 75% occurring once. The length of the CDR3 is 13 residues. V lost 6 bases to trimming and J lost 8 bases, with 16 bases between them. Germline assignment: CDR1 SNHLY and CDR2 FYNNEI. Study-level results: Both patients and controls carried the same twenty-nine CD8+ CDR3 sequences.

This TCR was recovered from a human donor in good health, serving as a control. The specimen was sorted CD4+, CD8+, or CD8+CD57+ T cells (not recorded which) from PBMCs. The V call is TRBV2, the J call TRBJ2-5, with D possibly TRBD2 on 5 matching bases. DNA for the CDR3: TGTGCCAGCAGCCCTGGACTGGCTGACACCCAGTACTTC. Protein sequence: CASSPGLADTQYF. Full variable domain (remainder filled in from reference TRBV2 and TRBJ2-5): EPEVTQTPSHQVTQMGQEVILRCVPISNHLYFYWYRQILGQKVEFLVSFYNNEISEKSEIFDDQFSVERPDGSNFTLKIRSTKLEDSAMYFCASSPGLADTQYFGPGTRLLVL.